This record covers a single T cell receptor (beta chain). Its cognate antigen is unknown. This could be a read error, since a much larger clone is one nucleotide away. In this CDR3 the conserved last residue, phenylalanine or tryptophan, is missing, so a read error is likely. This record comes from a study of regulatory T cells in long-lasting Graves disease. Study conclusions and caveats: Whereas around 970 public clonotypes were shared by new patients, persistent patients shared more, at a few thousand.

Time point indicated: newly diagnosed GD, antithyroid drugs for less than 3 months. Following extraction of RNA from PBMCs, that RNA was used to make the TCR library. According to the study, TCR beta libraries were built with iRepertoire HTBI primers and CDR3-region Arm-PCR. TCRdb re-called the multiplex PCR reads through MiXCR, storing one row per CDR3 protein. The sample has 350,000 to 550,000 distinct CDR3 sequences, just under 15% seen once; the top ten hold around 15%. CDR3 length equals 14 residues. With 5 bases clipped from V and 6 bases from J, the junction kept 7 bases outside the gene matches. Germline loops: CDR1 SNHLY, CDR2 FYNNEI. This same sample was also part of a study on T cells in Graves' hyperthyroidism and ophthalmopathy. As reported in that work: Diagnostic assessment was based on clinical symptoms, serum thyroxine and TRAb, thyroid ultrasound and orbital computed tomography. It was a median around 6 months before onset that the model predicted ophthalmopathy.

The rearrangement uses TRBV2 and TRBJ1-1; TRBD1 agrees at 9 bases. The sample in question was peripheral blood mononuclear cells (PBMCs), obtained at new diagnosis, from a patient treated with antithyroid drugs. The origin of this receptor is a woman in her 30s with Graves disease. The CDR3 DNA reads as TGTGCCAGCAGTCAAACGACAGGGGGATCTGAAGCTTTCTCT. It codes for CASSQTTGGSEAFS.